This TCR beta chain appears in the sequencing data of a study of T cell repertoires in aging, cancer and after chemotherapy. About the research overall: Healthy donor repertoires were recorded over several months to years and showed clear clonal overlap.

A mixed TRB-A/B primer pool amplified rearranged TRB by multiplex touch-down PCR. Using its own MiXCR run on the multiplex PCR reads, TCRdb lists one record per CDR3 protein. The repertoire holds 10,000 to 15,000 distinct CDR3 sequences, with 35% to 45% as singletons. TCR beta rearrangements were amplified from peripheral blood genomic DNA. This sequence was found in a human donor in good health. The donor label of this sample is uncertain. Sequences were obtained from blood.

This chain's CDR3 is CASSIPGNTIYF. As DNA, the CDR3 is TGTGCCAGTAGTATCCCGGGGAACACCATATATTTT. The rearrangement links TRBV19 to TRBJ1-3; D remains ambiguous. The CDR3 covers 12 residues. V was clipped by 3 bases and J by 7 bases, with 7 bases between them. The germline gives CDR1 LNHDA, CDR2 SQIVND (reference sequence).